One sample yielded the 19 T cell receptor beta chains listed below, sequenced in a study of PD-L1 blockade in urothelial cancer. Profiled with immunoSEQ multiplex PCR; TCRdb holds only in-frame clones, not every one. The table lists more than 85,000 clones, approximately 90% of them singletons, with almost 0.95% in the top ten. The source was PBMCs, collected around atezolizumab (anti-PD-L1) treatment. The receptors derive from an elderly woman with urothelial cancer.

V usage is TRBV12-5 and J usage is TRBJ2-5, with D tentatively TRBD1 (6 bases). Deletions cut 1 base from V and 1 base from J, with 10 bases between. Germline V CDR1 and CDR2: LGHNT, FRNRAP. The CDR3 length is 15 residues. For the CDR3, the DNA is TGTGCTAGTGGTTTGGGGGACAATCCCCAAGAGACCCAGTACTTC. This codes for CASGLGDNPQETQYF.

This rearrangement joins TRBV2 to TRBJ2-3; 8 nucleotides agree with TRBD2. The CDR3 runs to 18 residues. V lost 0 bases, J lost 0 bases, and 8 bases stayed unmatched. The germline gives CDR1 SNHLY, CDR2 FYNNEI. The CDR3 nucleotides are TGTGCCAGCAGTGAAGCCTGGAGGGCTAGCGGGAGCACAGATACGCAGTATTTT. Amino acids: CASSEAWRASGSTDTQYF.

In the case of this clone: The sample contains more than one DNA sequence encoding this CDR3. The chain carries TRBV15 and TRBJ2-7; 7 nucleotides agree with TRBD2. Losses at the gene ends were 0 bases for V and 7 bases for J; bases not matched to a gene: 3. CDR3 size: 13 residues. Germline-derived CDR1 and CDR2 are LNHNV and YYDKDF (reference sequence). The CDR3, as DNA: TGTGCCACCAGCAGAGATTTGGGGGGGGAGCAGTACTTC. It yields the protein CATSRDLGGEQYF.

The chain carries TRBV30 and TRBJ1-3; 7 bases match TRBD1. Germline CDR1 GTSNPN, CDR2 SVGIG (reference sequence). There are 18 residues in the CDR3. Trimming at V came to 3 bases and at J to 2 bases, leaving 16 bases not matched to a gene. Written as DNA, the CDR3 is TGTGCCTGGAGCCGAGGGGGCGGACGGACCAAGGCTGGAAACACCATATATTTT. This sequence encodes CAWSRGGGRTKAGNTIYF.

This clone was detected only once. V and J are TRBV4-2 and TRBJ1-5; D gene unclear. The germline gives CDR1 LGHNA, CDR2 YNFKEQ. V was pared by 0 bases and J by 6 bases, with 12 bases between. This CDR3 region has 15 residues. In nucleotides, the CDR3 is TGTGCCAGCAGCCAAGAGCTCCCGGGAGGTCAGCCCCAGCATTTT. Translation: CASSQELPGGQPQHF.

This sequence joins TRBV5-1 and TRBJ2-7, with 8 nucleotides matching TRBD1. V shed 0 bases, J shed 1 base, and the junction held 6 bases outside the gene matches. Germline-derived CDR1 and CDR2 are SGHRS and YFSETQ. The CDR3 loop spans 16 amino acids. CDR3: CASSLAGGQGSYEQYF. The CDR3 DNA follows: TGCGCCAGCAGCTTGGCCGGCGGACAGGGATCCTACGAGCAGTACTTC.

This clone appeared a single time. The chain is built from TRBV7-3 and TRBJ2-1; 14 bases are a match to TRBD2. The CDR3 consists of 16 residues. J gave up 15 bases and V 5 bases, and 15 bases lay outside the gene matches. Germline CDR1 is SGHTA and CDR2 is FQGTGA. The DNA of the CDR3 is TGTGCCAGCAGCCAGAGTGGACTAGCGGGAGGATTAGGGCTGTTCTTC. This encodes CASSQSGLAGGLGLFF. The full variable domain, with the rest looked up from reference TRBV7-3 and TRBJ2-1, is GAGVSQTPSNKVTEKGKYVELRCDPISGHTALYWYRQSLGQGPEFLIYFQGTGAADDSGLPNDRFFAVRPEGSVSTLKIQRTERGDSAVYLCASSQSGLAGGLGLFFGPGTRLTVL.

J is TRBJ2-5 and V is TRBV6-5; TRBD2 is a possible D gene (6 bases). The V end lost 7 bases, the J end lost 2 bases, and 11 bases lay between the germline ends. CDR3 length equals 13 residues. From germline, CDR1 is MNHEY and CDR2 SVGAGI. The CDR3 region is CASTAGRQETQYF. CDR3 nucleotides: TGTGCCAGCACCGCAGGGAGGCAAGAGACCCAGTACTTC.

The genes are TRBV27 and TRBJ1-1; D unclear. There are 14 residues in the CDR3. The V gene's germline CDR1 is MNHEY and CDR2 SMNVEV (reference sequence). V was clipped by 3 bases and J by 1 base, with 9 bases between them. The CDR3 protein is CASSFGEGNTEAFF. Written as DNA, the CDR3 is TGTGCCAGCAGTTTCGGCGAGGGGAACACTGAAGCTTTCTTT.

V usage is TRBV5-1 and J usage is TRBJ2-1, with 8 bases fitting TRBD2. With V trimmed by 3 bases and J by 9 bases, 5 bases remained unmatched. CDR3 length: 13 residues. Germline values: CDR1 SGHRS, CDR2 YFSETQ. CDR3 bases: TGCGCCAGCAGCTCCGGGACTAGTGTTGAGCAGTTCTTC. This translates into CASSSGTSVEQFF.

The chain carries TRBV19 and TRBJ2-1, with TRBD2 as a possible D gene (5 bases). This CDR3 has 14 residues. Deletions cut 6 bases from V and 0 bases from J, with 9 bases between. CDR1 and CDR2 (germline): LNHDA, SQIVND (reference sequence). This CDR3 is CASRVGDSYNEQFF. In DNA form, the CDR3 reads TGTGCCAGTAGGGTGGGAGACTCCTACAATGAGCAGTTCTTC.

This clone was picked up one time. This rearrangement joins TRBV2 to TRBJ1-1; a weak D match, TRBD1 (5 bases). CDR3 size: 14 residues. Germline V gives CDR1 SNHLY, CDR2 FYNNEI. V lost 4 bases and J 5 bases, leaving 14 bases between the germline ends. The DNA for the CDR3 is TGTGCCAGCAGTGCTGGACAATTCGGGACTGAAGCTTTCTTT. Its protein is CASSAGQFGTEAFF.

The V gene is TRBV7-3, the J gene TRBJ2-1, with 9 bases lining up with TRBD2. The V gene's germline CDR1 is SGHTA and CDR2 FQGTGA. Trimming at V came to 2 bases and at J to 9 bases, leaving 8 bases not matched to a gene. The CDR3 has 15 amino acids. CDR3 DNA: TGTGCCAGCAGCTTATCTGGCGGGAGGGGCGTTGAGCAGTTCTTC. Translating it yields CASSLSGGRGVEQFF. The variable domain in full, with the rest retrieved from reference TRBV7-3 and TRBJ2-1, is GAGVSQTPSNKVTEKGKYVELRCDPISGHTALYWYRQSLGQGPEFLIYFQGTGAADDSGLPNDRFFAVRPEGSVSTLKIQRTERGDSAVYLCASSLSGGRGVEQFFGPGTRLTVL.

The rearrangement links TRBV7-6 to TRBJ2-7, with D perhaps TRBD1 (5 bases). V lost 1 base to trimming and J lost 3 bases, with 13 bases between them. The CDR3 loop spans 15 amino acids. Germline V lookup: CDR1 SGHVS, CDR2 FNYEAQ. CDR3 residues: CASSLDPQGSYEQYF. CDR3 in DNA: TGTGCCAGCAGCTTAGATCCCCAGGGCAGCTACGAGCAGTACTTC. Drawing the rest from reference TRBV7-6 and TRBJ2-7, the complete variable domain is GAGVSQSPRYKVTKRGQDVALRCDPISGHVSLYWYRQALGQGPEFLTYFNYEAQQDKSGLPNDRFSAERPEGSISTLTIQRTEQRDSAMYRCASSLDPQGSYEQYFGPGTRLTVT.

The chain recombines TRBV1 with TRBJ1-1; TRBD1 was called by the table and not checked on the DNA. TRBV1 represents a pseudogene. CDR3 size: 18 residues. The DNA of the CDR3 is TGCACCAGCAGCCAAGAGGGGGATAGGGGGCTAAAGAACACTGAAGCTTTCTTT. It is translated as CTSSQEGDRGLKNTEAFF.

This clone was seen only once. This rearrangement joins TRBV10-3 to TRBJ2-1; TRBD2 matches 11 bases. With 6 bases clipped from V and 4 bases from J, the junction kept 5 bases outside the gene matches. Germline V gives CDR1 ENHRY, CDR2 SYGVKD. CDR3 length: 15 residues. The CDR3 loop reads CAISWTSGLYNEQFF. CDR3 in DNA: TGTGCCATCAGCTGGACTAGCGGGCTATACAATGAGCAGTTCTTC.

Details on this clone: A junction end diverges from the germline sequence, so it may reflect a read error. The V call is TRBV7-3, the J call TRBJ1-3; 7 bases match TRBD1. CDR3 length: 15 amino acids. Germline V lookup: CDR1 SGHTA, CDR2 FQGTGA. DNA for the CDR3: TGTGCCAGCAGCGTAACGACAGGGCCTGGAAACACCATATATTTT. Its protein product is CASSVTTGPGNTIYF.

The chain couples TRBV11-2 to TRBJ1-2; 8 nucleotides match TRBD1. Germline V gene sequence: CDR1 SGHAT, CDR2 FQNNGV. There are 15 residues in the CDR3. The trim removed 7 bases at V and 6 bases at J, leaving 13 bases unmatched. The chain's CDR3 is CASTGGQGAFHGYTF. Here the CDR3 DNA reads TGTGCCAGCACCGGGGGGCAGGGGGCTTTCCATGGCTACACCTTC.

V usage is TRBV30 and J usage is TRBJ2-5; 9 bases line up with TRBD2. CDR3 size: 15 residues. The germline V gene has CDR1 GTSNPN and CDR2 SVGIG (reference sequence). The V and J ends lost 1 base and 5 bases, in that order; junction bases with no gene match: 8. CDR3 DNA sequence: TGTGCCTGGAGTGGCGGGAGGGCCGGGTTGGAGACCCAGTACTTC. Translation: CAWSGGRAGLETQYF.